This T cell receptor (beta chain) was captured by sequencing in a study of T cell responses to AZD1222 COVID-19 vaccine. Study-level results: Most donors were white British, females outnumbered males, and clonal diversity was possibly underestimated. Within unmutated variant regions lay the reported targets of nearly half of spike-specific TCRs.

Remarks on this clone: Its antigen is still unknown.

CDR3 length: 13 amino acids. Trimming left V 6 bases short and J 7 bases short, with 12 bases between. Sequencing used immunoSEQ multiplex PCR; TCRdb keeps in-frame clones, though not all of them. The sample contains about 84,000 clones, 87% of which appear only once. The rearrangement links TRBV12-3 or TRBV12-4 to TRBJ1-4, with D possibly TRBD1 on 6 matching bases. This TCR was sampled from an adult in good health. This material consisted of peripheral blood, taken on day 0 of AZD1222 vaccination. CDR3 in DNA: TGTGCCAGCAGACCCGGGGGGGCTGAAAAACTGTTTTTT. Translation: CASRPGGAEKLFF.